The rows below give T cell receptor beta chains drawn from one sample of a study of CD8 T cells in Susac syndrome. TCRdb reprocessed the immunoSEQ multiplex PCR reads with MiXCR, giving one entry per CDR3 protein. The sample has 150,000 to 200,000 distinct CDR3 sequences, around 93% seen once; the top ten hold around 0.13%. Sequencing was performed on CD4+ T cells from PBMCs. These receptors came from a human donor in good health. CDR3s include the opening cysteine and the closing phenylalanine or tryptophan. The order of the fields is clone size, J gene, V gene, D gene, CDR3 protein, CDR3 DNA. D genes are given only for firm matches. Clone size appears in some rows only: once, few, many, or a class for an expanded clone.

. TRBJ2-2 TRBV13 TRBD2 CASSPRGSGVNTGELFF TGTGCCAGCAGTCCGCGTGGCAGCGGGGTGAACACCGGGGAGCTGTTTTTT
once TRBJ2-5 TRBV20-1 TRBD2 CSVENTSGGERTQYF TGCAGTGTTGAAAACACTAGCGGGGGCGAGCGGACCCAGTACTTC
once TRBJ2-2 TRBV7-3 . CASSLDVFGSVELFF TGTGCCAGCAGCTTAGATGTTTTTGGTAGCGTGGAGCTGTTTTTT
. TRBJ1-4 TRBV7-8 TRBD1 CASSRNRGTNEKLFF TGTGCCAGCAGCCGGAACAGGGGGACTAATGAAAAACTGTTTTTT
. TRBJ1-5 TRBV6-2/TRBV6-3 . CASSWGGAINQPQHF TGTGCCAGCAGTTGGGGGGGAGCTATCAATCAGCCCCAGCATTTT
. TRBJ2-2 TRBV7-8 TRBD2 CASSPYRVLAANTGELFF TGTGCCAGCAGCCCATATAGGGTCCTAGCGGCGAACACCGGGGAGCTGTTTTTT
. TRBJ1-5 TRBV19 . CASSISVNQPQHF TGTGCCAGTAGTATCTCGGTAAATCAGCCCCAGCATTTT
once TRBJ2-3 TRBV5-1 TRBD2 CASSFLTSVPTDTQYF TGCGCCAGCAGCTTCTTGACTAGCGTACCCACAGATACGCAGTATTTT
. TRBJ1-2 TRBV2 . CASSEIGPYTF TGTGCCAGCAGTGAAATTGGGCCCTACACCTTC
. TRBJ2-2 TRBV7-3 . CASSKDSTTGELFF TGTGCCAGCAGCAAGGACTCGACTACCGGGGAGCTGTTTTTT
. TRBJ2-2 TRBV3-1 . CASSQAVGQPNTGELFF TGTGCCAGCAGCCAGGCTGTGGGGCAACCGAACACCGGGGAGCTGTTTTTT
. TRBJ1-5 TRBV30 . CAWTDSPRQPQHF TGTGCCTGGACCGACAGTCCCAGGCAGCCCCAGCATTTT
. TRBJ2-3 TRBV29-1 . CSVEGGPTDTQYF TGCAGCGTTGAGGGCGGTCCAACAGATACGCAGTATTTT
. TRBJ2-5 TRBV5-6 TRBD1 CASSQTGLETQYF TGTGCCAGCAGCCAGACAGGGTTAGAGACCCAGTACTTC
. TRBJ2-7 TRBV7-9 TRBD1 CASSLDRGYEQYF TGTGCCAGCAGCTTAGACAGGGGGTACGAGCAGTACTTC